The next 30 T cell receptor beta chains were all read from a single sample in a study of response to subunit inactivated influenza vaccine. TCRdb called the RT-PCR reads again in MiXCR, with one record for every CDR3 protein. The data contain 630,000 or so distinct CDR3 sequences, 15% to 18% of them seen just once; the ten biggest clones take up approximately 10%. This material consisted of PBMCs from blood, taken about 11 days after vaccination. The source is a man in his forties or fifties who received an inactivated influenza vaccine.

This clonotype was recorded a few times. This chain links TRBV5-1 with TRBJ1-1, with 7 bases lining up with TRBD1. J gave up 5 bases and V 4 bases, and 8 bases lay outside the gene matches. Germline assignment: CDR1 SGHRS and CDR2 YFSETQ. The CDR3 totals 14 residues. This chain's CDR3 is CASSKGGAGTEAFF. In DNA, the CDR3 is TGCGCCAGCAGCAAAGGGGGCGCGGGGACTGAAGCTTTCTTT.

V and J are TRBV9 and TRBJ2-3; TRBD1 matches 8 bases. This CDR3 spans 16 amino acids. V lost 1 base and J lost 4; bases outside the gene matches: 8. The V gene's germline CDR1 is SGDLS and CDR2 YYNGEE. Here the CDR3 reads CASSVRGQGAPDTQYF. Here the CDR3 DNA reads TGTGCCAGCAGCGTAAGGGGTCAGGGGGCCCCAGATACGCAGTATTTT.

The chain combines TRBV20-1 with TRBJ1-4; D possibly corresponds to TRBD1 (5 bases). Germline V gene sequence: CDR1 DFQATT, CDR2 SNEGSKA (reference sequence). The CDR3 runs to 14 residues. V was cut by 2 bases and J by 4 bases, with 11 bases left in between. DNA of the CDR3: TGCAGTGCTAGACGGGGCAGGAGTAATGAAAAACTGTTTTTT. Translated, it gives CSARRGRSNEKLFF.

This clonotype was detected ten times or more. The CDR3 DNA sequence: TGCGCCAGCAGGTGGGGACAGAGGGACCTGAACACTGAAGCTTTCTTT. It translates to CASRWGQRDLNTEAFF. J is TRBJ1-1 and V is TRBV5-1, with 7 positions matching TRBD1. Losses at the gene ends were 5 bases for V and 0 bases for J; bases not matched to a gene: 10. The CDR3 sequence is 16 residues long. Per the germline V gene, CDR1 is SGHRS and CDR2 is YFSETQ.

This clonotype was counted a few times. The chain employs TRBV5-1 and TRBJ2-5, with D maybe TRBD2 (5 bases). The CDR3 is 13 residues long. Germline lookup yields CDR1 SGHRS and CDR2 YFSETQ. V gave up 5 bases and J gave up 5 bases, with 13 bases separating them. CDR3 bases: TGCGCCAGCAGACGGGGAGATACGGAGACCCAGTACTTC. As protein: CASRRGDTETQYF. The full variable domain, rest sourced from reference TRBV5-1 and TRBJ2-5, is KAGVTQTPRYLIKTRGQQVTLSCSPISGHRSVSWYQQTPGQGLQFLFEYFSETQRNKGNFPGRFSGRQFSNSRSEMNVSTLELGDSALYLCASRRGDTETQYFGPGTRLLVL.

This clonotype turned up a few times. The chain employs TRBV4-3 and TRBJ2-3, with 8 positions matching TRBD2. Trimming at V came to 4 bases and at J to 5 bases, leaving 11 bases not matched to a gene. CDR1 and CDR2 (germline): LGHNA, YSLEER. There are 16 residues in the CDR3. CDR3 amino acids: CASSPRLAPMVDTQYF. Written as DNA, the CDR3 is TGCGCCAGCAGCCCCAGACTAGCGCCGATGGTAGATACGCAGTATTTT.

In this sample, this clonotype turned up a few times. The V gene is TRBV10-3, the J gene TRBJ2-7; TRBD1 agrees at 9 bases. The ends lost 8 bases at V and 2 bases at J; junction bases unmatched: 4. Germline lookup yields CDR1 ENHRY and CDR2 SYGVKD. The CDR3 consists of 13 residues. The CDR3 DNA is TGTGCCATCGGCGGACAGGGGCCCTACGAGCAGTACTTC. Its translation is CAIGGQGPYEQYF.

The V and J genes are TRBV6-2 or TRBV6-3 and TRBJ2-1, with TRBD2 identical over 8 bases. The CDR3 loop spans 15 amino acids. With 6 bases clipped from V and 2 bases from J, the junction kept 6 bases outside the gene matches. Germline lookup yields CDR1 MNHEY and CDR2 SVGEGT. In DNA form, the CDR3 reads TGTGCCAGCAGCATACTAGCGGACCCCTACAATGAGCAGTTCTTC. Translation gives CASSILADPYNEQFF.

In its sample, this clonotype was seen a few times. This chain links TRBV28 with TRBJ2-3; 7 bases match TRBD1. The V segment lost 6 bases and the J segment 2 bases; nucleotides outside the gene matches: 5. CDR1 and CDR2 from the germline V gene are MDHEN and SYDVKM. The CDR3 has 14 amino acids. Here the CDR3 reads CASRKGQHTDTQYF. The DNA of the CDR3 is TGTGCCAGCAGAAAGGGACAGCACACAGATACGCAGTATTTT.

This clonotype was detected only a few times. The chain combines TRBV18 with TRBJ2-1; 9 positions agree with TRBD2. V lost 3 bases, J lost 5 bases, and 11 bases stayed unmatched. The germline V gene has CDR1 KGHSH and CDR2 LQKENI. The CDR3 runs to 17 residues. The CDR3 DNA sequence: TGTGCCAGCTCACCCAGGAGGGCTAGCGGGGCGGACAATGAGCAGTTCTTC. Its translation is CASSPRRASGADNEQFF.

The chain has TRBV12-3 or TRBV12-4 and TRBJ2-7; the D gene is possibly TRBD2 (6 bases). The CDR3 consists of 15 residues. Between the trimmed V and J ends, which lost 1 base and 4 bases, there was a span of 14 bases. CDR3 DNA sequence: TGTGCCAGCAGTTTAGGTCTAGCGATCCTTTACGAGCAGTACTTC. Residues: CASSLGLAILYEQYF.

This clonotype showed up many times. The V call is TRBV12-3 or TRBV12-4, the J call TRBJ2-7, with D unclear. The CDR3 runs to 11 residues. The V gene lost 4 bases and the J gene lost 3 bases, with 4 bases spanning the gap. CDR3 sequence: CASSSGYEQYF. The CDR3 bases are TGTGCCAGCAGTTCCGGCTACGAGCAGTACTTC.

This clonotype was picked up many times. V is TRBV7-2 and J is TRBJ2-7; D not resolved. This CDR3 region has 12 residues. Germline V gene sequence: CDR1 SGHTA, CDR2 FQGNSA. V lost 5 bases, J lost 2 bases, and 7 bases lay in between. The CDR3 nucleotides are TGTGCCAGCAGCAAGTCGGCCTACGAGCAGTACTTC. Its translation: CASSKSAYEQYF.

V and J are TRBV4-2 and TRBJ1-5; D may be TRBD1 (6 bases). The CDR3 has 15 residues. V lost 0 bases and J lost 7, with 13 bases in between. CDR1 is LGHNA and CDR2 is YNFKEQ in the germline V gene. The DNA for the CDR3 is TGTGCCAGCAGCCAAGATTGGGGGGCCGGGCAGCCCCAGCATTTT. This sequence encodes CASSQDWGAGQPQHF.

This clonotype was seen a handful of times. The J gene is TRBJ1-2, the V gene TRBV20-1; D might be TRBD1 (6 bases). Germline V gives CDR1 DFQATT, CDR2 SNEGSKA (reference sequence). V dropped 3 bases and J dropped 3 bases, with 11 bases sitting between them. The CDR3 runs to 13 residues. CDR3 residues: CSARKTGDYGYTF. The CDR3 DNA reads TGCAGTGCTAGGAAGACAGGAGACTATGGCTACACCTTC.

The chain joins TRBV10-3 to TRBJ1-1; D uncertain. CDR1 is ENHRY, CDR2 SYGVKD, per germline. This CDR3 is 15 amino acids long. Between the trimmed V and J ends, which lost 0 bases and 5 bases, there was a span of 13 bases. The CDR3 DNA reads TGTGCCATCAGTGAGTCTACAGCCAGGAGAACTGAAGCTTTCTTT. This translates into CAISESTARRTEAFF.

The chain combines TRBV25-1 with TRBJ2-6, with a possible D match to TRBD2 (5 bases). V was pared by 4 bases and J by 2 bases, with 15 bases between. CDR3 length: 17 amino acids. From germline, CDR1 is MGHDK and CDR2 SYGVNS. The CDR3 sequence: CASSAVDGETGANVLTF. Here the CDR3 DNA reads TGTGCCAGCAGTGCAGTGGACGGGGAAACTGGGGCCAACGTCCTGACTTTC.

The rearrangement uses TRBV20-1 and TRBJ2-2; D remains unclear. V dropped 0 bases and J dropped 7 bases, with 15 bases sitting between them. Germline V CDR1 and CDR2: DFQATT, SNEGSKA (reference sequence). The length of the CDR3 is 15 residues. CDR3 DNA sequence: TGCAGTGCTAGAGATCAGTCAAGGGTACACGGGGAGCTGTTTTTT. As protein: CSARDQSRVHGELFF.

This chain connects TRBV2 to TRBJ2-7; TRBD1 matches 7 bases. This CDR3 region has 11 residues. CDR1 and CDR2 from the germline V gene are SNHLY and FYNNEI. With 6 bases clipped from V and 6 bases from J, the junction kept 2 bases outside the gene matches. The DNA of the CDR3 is TGTGCCAGCAGGGGACAGATCGAGCAGTACTTC. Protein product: CASRGQIEQYF. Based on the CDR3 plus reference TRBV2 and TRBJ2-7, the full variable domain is EPEVTQTPSHQVTQMGQEVILRCVPISNHLYFYWYRQILGQKVEFLVSFYNNEISEKSEIFDDQFSVERPDGSNFTLKIRSTKLEDSAMYFCASRGQIEQYFGPGTRLTVT.

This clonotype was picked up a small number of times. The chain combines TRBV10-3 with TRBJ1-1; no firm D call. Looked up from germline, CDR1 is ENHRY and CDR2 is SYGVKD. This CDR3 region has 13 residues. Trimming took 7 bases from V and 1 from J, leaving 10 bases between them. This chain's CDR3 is CAITTDQNTEAFF. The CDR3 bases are TGTGCCATCACCACCGACCAGAACACTGAAGCTTTCTTT.

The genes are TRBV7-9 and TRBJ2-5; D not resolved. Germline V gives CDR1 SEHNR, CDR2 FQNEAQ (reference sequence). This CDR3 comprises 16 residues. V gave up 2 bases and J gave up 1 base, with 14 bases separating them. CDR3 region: CASSLWDSGPQETQYF. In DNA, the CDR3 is TGTGCCAGCAGCTTATGGGATTCCGGACCCCAAGAGACCCAGTACTTC.

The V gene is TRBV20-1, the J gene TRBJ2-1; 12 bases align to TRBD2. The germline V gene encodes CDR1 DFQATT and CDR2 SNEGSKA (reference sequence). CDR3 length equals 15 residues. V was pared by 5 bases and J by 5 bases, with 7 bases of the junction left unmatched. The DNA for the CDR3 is TGCAGTGCTCTACGGACTAGCGGGACAGACAATGAGCAGTTCTTC. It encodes CSALRTSGTDNEQFF.

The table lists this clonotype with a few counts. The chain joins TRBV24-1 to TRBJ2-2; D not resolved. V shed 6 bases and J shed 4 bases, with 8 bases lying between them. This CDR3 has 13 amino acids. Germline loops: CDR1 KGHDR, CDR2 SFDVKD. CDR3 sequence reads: CATSLPVTGELFF. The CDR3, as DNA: TGTGCCACCAGTCTCCCAGTCACCGGGGAGCTGTTTTTT.

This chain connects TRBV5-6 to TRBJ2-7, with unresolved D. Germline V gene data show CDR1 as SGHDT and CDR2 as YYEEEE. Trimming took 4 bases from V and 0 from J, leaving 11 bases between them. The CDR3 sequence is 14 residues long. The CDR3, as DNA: TGTGCCAGCAGCCCCATCAGGAGCTCCTACGAGCAGTACTTC. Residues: CASSPIRSSYEQYF.

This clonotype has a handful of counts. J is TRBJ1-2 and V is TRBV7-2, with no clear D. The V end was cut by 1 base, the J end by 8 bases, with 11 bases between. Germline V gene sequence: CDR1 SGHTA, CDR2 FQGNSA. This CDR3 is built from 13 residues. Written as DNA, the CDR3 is TGTGCCAGCAGCTTAGACATCGTACAGGGCTACACCTTC. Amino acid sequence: CASSLDIVQGYTF.

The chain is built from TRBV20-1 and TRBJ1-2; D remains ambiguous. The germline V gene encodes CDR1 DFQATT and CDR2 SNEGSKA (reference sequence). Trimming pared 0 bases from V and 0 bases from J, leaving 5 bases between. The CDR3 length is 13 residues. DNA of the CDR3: TGCAGTGCTAGAGATTGGGCTAACTATGGCTACACCTTC. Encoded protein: CSARDWANYGYTF.

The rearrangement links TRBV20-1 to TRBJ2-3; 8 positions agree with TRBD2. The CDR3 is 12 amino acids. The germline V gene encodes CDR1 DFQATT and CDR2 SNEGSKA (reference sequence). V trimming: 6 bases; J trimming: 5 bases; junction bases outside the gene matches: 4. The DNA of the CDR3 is TGCAGTGCCCTAACTAGCGGAGATACGCAGTATTTT. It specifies CSALTSGDTQYF.

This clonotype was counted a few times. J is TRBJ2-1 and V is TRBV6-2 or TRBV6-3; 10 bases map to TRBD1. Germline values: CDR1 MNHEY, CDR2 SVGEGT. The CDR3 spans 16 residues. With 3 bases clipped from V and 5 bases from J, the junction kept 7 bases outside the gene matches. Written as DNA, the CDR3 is TGTGCCAGCAGTTATGGCCGGGACAGGGGCCACAATGAGCAGTTCTTC. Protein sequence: CASSYGRDRGHNEQFF.

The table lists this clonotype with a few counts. CDR3 DNA sequence: TGCGCCAGCAGCCAAGAAAAGAGGACTAGCGGGAGGTACCAAGAGACCCAGTACTTC. This sequence encodes CASSQEKRTSGRYQETQYF. The chain recombines TRBV4-3 with TRBJ2-5; 14 positions agree with TRBD2. Germline CDR1 reads LGHNA; CDR2 reads YSLEER. CDR3 length: 19 amino acids. V shed 0 bases and J 0 bases; nucleotides not matched to a gene: 6.

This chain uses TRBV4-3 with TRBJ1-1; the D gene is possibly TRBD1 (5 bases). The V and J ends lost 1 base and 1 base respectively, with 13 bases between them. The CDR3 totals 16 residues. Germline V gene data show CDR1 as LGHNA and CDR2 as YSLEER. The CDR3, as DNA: TGCGCCAGCAGCCAAGGACCGGGGCAATCGAACACTGAAGCTTTCTTT. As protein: CASSQGPGQSNTEAFF.